The next 9 T cell receptor beta chains were all read from a single sample in a study of blood T cell repertoires in COVID-19. The data were produced by immunoSEQ multiplex PCR, yet TCRdb's version contains in-frame clones alone and is incomplete. The data contain about 220,000 clones, over 70% of them singletons. The specimen sequenced was peripheral blood. These receptors came from an older woman with acute or convalescent COVID-19.

This chain uses TRBV19 with TRBJ1-1; D is uncertain. Trimming left V 7 bases short and J 6 bases short, with 15 bases between. CDR1 is LNHDA and CDR2 is SQIVND in the germline V gene (reference sequence). The CDR3 has 13 residues. The CDR3, as DNA: TGTGCCAGTAATATTGCATTTCAGGCTGAAGCTTTCTTT. Protein sequence: CASNIAFQAEAFF.

This clone was recorded only once. The chain couples TRBV2 to TRBJ2-2, with D perhaps matching TRBD2 (5 bases). The germline V and J ends were trimmed by 2 bases and 5 bases, with 18 bases remaining between them. In germline, CDR1 is SNHLY, CDR2 FYNNEI. The CDR3 totals 17 residues. The CDR3 nucleotides are TGTGCCAGCAGTGAATGGAGAGCGGCTAGTGGTACCGGGGAGCTGTTTTTT. Translation gives CASSEWRAASGTGELFF. Using reference TRBV2 and TRBJ2-2 for the parts outside the CDR3, the full variable domain is EPEVTQTPSHQVTQMGQEVILRCVPISNHLYFYWYRQILGQKVEFLVSFYNNEISEKSEIFDDQFSVERPDGSNFTLKIRSTKLEDSAMYFCASSEWRAASGTGELFFGEGSRLTVL.

The chain employs TRBV18 and TRBJ2-2, with TRBD1 matching over 9 bases. Germline V gene lookup returns CDR1 KGHSH and CDR2 LQKENI. The V and J ends lost 2 bases and 1 base, in that order; junction bases with no gene match: 2. CDR3 length: 16 amino acids. Here the CDR3 DNA reads TGTGCCAGCTCACCAAGACAGGGGGTGAACACCGGGGAGCTGTTTTTT. Residues: CASSPRQGVNTGELFF.

CDR3 amino acids: CASRYRRLAATDTQYF. CDR3 nucleotide sequence: TGTGCCAGCAGGTACCGGCGACTAGCCGCCACAGATACGCAGTATTTT. The chain employs TRBV7-2 and TRBJ2-3; 7 nucleotides match TRBD2. This CDR3 is built from 16 residues. V lost 6 bases, J lost 2 bases, and 11 bases stayed unmatched. Germline V gene data show CDR1 as SGHTA and CDR2 as FQGNSA. The full variable domain, completed using reference TRBV7-2 and TRBJ2-3, is GAGVSQSPSNKVTEKGKDVELRCDPISGHTALYWYRQSLGQGLEFLIYFQGNSAPDKSGLPSDRFSAERTGGSVSTLTIQRTQQEDSAVYLCASRYRRLAATDTQYFGPGTRLTVL.

V usage is TRBV5-1 and J usage is TRBJ2-2; D possibly corresponds to TRBD2 (6 bases). The CDR3 is 14 residues long. Germline CDR1 reads SGHRS; CDR2 reads YFSETQ. V shed 6 bases and J shed 8 bases, with 17 bases lying between them. The CDR3 region has the DNA TGCGCCAGCACCAAACTAGCTTTTACAGGGGAGCTGTTTTTT. As protein: CASTKLAFTGELFF.

The chain couples TRBV5-5 to TRBJ1-4; maybe TRBD1 (5 bases). Germline loops: CDR1 SGHKS, CDR2 YYEKEE (reference sequence). CDR3 length: 17 residues. The ends were cut back, 5 bases at V and 0 bases at J, with 17 bases in the middle. CDR3 nucleotide sequence: TGTGCCAGCAGTCATCTCCGGACATTTTCAACTAATGAAAAACTGTTTTTT. Amino acids: CASSHLRTFSTNEKLFF.

Written as DNA, the CDR3 is TGCAGCGTGACTAGCGGGGGGCCACCCGTGAATGAGCAGTTCTTC. Its protein product is CSVTSGGPPVNEQFF. The gene calls are TRBV29-1 and TRBJ2-1; 13 nucleotides agree with TRBD2. CDR3 length equals 15 residues. V lost 6 bases and J lost 7; bases outside the gene matches: 9. The germline V gene has CDR1 SQVTM and CDR2 ANQGSEA.

The J gene is TRBJ2-3, the V gene TRBV10-2, with no clear D. The V gene lost 3 bases and the J gene lost 6 bases, with 10 bases spanning the gap. The CDR3 sequence is 13 residues long. Germline loops: CDR1 WSHSY, CDR2 SAAADI. CDR3 residues: CASSDRVQDTQYF. In DNA, the CDR3 is TGCGCCAGCAGTGACCGGGTTCAGGATACGCAGTATTTT.

The gene calls are TRBV19 and TRBJ2-6; tentatively, D is TRBD1 (5 bases). The germline gives CDR1 LNHDA, CDR2 SQIVND (reference sequence). The CDR3 is 15 residues long. The V gene lost 5 bases and the J gene lost 4 bases, with 12 bases spanning the gap. CDR3 residues: CASSRQGYGANVLTF. CDR3 DNA sequence: TGTGCCAGTAGTCGCCAGGGTTACGGGGCCAACGTCCTGACTTTC.